Shown below are 14 T cell receptor beta chains from a single sample sequenced in a study of blood T cell repertoires in COVID-19. Profiled with immunoSEQ multiplex PCR; TCRdb holds only in-frame clones, not every one. The sample lists around 250,000 clones, 86% seen once, with 2.5% to 3% in the top ten. The sequencing sample was made of peripheral blood. All receptors derive from a woman younger than 45 with active or convalescent COVID-19.

There are a few counts of this clone. Other DNA variants within this sample encode the same CDR3. J is TRBJ1-3 and V is TRBV5-1; the match to TRBD1 covers 9 bases. The ends lost 4 bases at V and 6 bases at J; junction bases unmatched: 5. The CDR3 is 14 amino acids. Germline V gene lookup returns CDR1 SGHRS and CDR2 YFSETQ. CDR3 sequence: CASSPGQGTNTIYF. Written as DNA, the CDR3 is TGCGCCAGCAGCCCGGGACAGGGAACAAACACCATATATTTT.

This chain connects TRBV6-2 or TRBV6-3 to TRBJ1-5; 8 bases fit TRBD1. The trim removed 5 bases at V and 3 bases at J, leaving 3 bases unmatched. The CDR3 has 14 amino acids. The germline gives CDR1 MNHEY, CDR2 SVGEGT. In DNA form, the CDR3 reads TGTGCCAGCAGTCGACAGGGGCTCAATCAGCCCCAGCATTTT. This codes for CASSRQGLNQPQHF.

This sequence joins TRBV12-3 or TRBV12-4 and TRBJ2-1; D is unresolved. Trimming left V 3 bases short and J 6 bases short, with 6 bases between. This CDR3 is built from 12 residues. The CDR3 protein is CASSFLGNEQFF. CDR3 DNA: TGTGCCAGCAGTTTTCTAGGCAATGAGCAGTTCTTC.

V is TRBV4-3 and J is TRBJ1-6; 7 bases fit TRBD1. V shed 0 bases and J 7 bases; nucleotides not matched to a gene: 6. This CDR3 is built from 16 residues. Germline CDR1 is LGHNA and CDR2 is YSLEER. CDR3 amino acids: CASSQDLGQANSPLHF. The DNA for the CDR3 is TGCGCCAGCAGCCAAGATCTAGGACAGGCCAATTCACCCCTCCACTTT.

The chain has TRBV28 and TRBJ2-5, with D perhaps TRBD1 (5 bases). The CDR3 consists of 13 residues. Germline values: CDR1 MDHEN, CDR2 SYDVKM. Trimming removed 5 bases at V and 1 base at J, with 8 bases between. CDR3 protein: CASSPGFQETQYF. The CDR3 region has the DNA TGTGCCAGCAGTCCAGGGTTCCAAGAGACCCAGTACTTC.

CDR3 in DNA: TGTGCCAGCAGTGGCAGGGACAGGGTTAATTCACCCCTCCACTTT. This translates into CASSGRDRVNSPLHF. J is TRBJ1-6 and V is TRBV28; TRBD1 agrees at 9 bases. Germline assignment: CDR1 MDHEN and CDR2 SYDVKM. This CDR3 spans 15 amino acids. With V trimmed by 5 bases and J by 6 bases, 5 bases remained unmatched.

The J gene is TRBJ1-4, the V gene TRBV7-2; weak D call: TRBD1 (5 bases). CDR3 length: 13 amino acids. The germline CDR1 and CDR2 sequences are SGHTA and FQGNSA. V was shortened by 5 bases and J by 8 bases, with 12 bases between the two germline ends. The CDR3 nucleotides are TGTGCCAGCAGCCCAGGGATGCGAGAAAAACTGTTTTTT. This sequence encodes CASSPGMREKLFF.

V is TRBV19 and J is TRBJ1-1; D is ambiguous. Germline CDR1 LNHDA, CDR2 SQIVND (reference sequence). Trimming took off 0 bases at V and 2 bases at J, with 13 bases between the two ends. The CDR3 is 16 amino acids. CDR3 amino acids: CASSIDRRAVNTEAFF. The CDR3 DNA is TGTGCCAGTAGTATAGATCGGAGGGCAGTAAACACTGAAGCTTTCTTT.

This chain uses TRBV24-1 with TRBJ2-5; D may be TRBD2 (6 bases). Trimming pared 5 bases from V and 1 base from J, leaving 13 bases between. The germline V gene has CDR1 KGHDR and CDR2 SFDVKD. The CDR3 is 15 residues long. The CDR3 sequence is CATSGNSGRQETQYF. The CDR3 DNA sequence: TGTGCCACCAGTGGGAATAGCGGTCGCCAAGAGACCCAGTACTTC.

The table lists this clone with a count of one. The chain couples TRBV5-4 to TRBJ2-1, with 7 bases lining up with TRBD1. Germline V CDR1 and CDR2: SGHNT, YYREEE (reference sequence). The CDR3 length is 13 residues. V gave up 5 bases and J gave up 5 bases; unmatched junction bases: 4. The CDR3: CASRPQGDNEQFF. As DNA, the CDR3 is TGTGCCAGCAGACCTCAGGGGGACAATGAGCAGTTCTTC.

CDR3 sequence: CAISEGRQGGGNSPLHF. DNA for the CDR3: TGTGCCATCAGTGAGGGTAGACAAGGGGGCGGTAATTCACCCCTCCACTTT. V is TRBV10-3 and J is TRBJ1-6; 7 bases align to TRBD1. Germline trimming cut 2 bases from V and 6 bases from J; bases unmatched to any gene: 10. The germline V gene encodes CDR1 ENHRY and CDR2 SYGVKD. This CDR3 comprises 17 residues.

The rearrangement links TRBV18 to TRBJ2-5; TRBD1 matches 8 bases. In germline, CDR1 is KGHSH, CDR2 LQKENI. The junction had 11 bases not matched to a gene; V was cut back by 3 bases and J by 5 bases. This CDR3 region has 16 residues. The CDR3 loop reads CASSPLPGQGRETQYF. The CDR3, as DNA: TGTGCCAGCTCACCGCTACCCGGACAGGGTAGGGAGACCCAGTACTTC.

This chain connects TRBV24-1 to TRBJ1-2; 8 bases agree with TRBD1. The CDR3 spans 15 residues. The germline V gene has CDR1 KGHDR and CDR2 SFDVKD. J gave up 2 bases and V 4 bases, and 5 bases lay outside the gene matches. The CDR3 DNA reads as TGTGCCACCAGTGAAAATGGACAGGGAAACTATGGCTACACCTTC. Encoded protein: CATSENGQGNYGYTF.

V gene TRBV6-2 or TRBV6-3 combines with J gene TRBJ1-2, with 7 positions matching TRBD1. Per germline, CDR1 MNHEY and CDR2 SVGEGT. The CDR3 runs 17 residues. V trimming: 5 bases; J trimming: 8 bases; junction bases outside the gene matches: 20. CDR3 nucleotides: TGTGCCAGCAGTCACCACACCACAGGACAGGCGGGTGTAGGCTACACCTTC. As protein: CASSHHTTGQAGVGYTF.